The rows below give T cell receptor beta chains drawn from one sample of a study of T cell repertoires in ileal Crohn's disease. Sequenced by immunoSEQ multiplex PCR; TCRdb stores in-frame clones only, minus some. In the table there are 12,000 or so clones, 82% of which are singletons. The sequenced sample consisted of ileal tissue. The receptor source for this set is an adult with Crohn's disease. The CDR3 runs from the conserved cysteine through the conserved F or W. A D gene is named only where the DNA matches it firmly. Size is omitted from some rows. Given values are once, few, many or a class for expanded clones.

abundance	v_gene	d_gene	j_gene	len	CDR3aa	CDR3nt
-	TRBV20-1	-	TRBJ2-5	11	CSAGRGETQYF	TGCAGTGCAGGGAGGGGGGAGACCCAGTACTTC
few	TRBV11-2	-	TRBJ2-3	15	CASSLDRGGTGTQYF	TGTGCCAGCAGCTTAGATCGTGGCGGGACTGGTACGCAGTATTTT
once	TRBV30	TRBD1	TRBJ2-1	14	CAWSQAQGVYEQFF	TGTGCCTGGAGTCAGGCTCAGGGGGTATATGAGCAGTTCTTC
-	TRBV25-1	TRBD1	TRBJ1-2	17	CASSPPGTDLLLYGYTF	TGTGCCAGCAGTCCCCCCGGGACAGATCTTCTACTATATGGCTACACCTTC
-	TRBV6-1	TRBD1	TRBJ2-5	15	CASSEPTGGGETQYF	TGTGCCAGCAGTGAACCGACAGGGGGCGGAGAGACCCAGTACTTC
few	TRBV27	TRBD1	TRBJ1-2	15	CASTGGGLANYGYTF	TGTGCCAGCACTGGAGGGGGCTTAGCTAACTATGGCTACACCTTC
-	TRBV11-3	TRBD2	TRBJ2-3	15	CASSRGLAGGDTQYF	TGTGCCAGCAGCAGGGGACTAGCGGGAGGAGATACGCAGTATTTT
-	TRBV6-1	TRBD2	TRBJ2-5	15	CASSELAGGEETQYF	TGTGCCAGCAGTGAACTAGCGGGGGGTGAAGAGACCCAGTACTTC
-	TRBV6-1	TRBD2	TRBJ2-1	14	CASSRAGPYNEQFF	TGTGCCAGCAGTAGAGCGGGACCTTACAATGAGCAGTTCTTC
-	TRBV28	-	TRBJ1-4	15	CASSLYTGFNEKLFF	TGTGCCAGCAGTTTATACACAGGGTTTAATGAAAAACTGTTTTTT
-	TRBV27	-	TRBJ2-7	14	CASSLSRDSYEQYF	TGTGCCAGCAGTTTATCGCGGGACAGCTACGAGCAGTACTTC
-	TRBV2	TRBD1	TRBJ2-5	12	CARGQGGETQYF	TGTGCCAGAGGACAGGGTGGGGAGACCCAGTACTTC
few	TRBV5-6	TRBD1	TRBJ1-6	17	CASSRDRGSSYNSPLHF	TGTGCCAGCAGCCGGGACAGGGGAAGCTCCTATAATTCACCCCTCCACTTT
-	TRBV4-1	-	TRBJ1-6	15	CASSQEAQGYSPLHF	TGCGCCAGCAGCCAAGAGGCACAGGGTTATTCACCCCTCCACTTT
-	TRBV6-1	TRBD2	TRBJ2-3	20	CASSDLLARGGISQGDTQYF	TGTGCCAGCAGTGATTTGTTAGCGCGGGGGGGCATTTCTCAGGGAGATACGCAGTATTTT
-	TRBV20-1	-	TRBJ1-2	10	CSATFHGYTF	TGCAGTGCTACCTTCCATGGCTACACCTTC
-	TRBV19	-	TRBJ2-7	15	CASSIGGAQSYEQYF	TGTGCCAGTAGTATCGGAGGGGCCCAGTCCTACGAGCAGTACTTC
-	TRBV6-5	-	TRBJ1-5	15	CASSYSIFVNQPQHF	TGTGCCAGCAGTTACAGCATCTTCGTCAATCAGCCCCAGCATTTT
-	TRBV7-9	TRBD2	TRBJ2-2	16	CASSPSGRMNTGELFF	TGTGCCAGCAGCCCTAGCGGGAGGATGAACACCGGGGAGCTGTTTTTT
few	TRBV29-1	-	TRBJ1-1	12	CSVAAGDTEAFF	TGCAGCGTTGCGGCAGGGGACACTGAAGCTTTCTTT
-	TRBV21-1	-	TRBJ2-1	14	CATKRGIDYNEQFF	TGTGCCACCAAGCGGGGAATCGACTACAATGAGCAGTTCTTC
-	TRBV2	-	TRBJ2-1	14	CASSNGYSYNEQFF	TGTGCCAGCAGTAACGGTTATTCCTACAATGAGCAGTTCTTC
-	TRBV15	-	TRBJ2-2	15	CATSTGGWGGGELFF	TGTGCCACCAGCACCGGGGGTTGGGGAGGCGGGGAGCTGTTTTTT
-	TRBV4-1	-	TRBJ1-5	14	CASSAGSRNQPQHF	TGCGCCAGCAGCGCGGGATCCCGAAATCAGCCCCAGCATTTT
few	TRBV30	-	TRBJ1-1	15	CAWSPDSIVNTEAFF	TGTGCCTGGAGTCCGGACAGTATAGTGAACACTGAAGCTTTCTTT
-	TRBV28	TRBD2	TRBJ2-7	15	CASSSRDYLSYEQYF	TGTGCCAGCAGTTCTCGGGACTACCTTTCCTACGAGCAGTACTTC
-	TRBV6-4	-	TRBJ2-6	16	CASSESDGSGANILTF	TGTGCCAGCAGTGAATCGGACGGCTCTGGGGCCAACATCCTGACTTTC
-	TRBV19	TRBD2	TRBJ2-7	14	CASSLREGNYEQYF	TGTGCCAGTAGCCTGCGGGAGGGGAACTACGAGCAGTACTTC
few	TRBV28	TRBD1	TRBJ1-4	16	CASSIRQGRYNEKLFF	TGTGCCAGCAGTATAAGACAGGGGAGATATAATGAAAAACTGTTTTTT
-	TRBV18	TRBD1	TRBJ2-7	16	CASSRQTGGATYEQYF	TGTGCCAGCTCCCGGCAGACAGGGGGCGCAACCTACGAGCAGTACTTC
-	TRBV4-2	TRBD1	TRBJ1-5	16	CASSQGGETGGQPQHF	TGTGCCAGCAGCCAAGGAGGGGAGACAGGGGGCCAGCCCCAGCATTTT
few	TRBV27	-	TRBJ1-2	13	CASSLGQNYGYTF	TGTGCCAGCAGTTTAGGGCAGAACTATGGCTACACCTTC
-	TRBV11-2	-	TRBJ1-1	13	CASSQRRDTEAFF	TGTGCCAGCAGTCAACGTAGAGACACTGAAGCTTTCTTT
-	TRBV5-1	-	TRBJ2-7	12	CASSALTSQQYF	TGCGCCAGCAGCGCACTTACTAGCCAGCAGTACTTC
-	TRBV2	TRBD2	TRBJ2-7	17	CASTTPQGLAGGYEQYF	TGTGCCAGCACCACCCCTCAGGGACTAGCGGGAGGCTACGAGCAGTACTTC
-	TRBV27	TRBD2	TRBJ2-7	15	CASNPSGPAPYEQYF	TGTGCCAGCAACCCTAGCGGGCCCGCTCCCTACGAGCAGTACTTC
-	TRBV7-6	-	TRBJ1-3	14	CASSPLEVGNTIYF	TGTGCCAGCAGCCCCCTAGAGGTTGGAAACACCATATATTTT
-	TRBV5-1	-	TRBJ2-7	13	CASSLGSIYGQYF	TGCGCCAGCAGCTTGGGTTCAATTTACGGGCAGTACTTC
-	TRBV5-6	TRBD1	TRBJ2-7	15	CASSLAGQGSYEQYF	TGTGCCAGCAGCTTGGCGGGACAGGGATCCTACGAGCAGTACTTC
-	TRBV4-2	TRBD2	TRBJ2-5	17	CASSQPTTSGRAETQYF	TGTGCCAGCAGCCAGCCCACCACTAGCGGGAGGGCGGAGACCCAGTACTTC
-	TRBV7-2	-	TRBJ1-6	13	CASSFYADSPLHF	TGTGCCAGCAGCTTTTACGCAGATTCACCCCTCCACTTT
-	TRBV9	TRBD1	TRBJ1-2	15	CASSVGAGTGFGYTF	TGTGCCAGCAGCGTAGGAGCAGGGACAGGGTTTGGCTACACCTTC
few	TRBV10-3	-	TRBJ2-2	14	CAISGSSNTGELFF	TGTGCCATCAGTGGTAGCTCGAACACCGGGGAGCTGTTTTTT
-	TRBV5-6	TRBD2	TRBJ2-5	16	CASSLGGRASWETQYF	TGTGCCAGCAGCTTAGGCGGGAGGGCCTCCTGGGAGACCCAGTACTTC
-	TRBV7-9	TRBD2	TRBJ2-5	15	CASSSGTSGKETQYF	TGTGCCAGCAGCTCAGGGACTAGCGGGAAAGAGACCCAGTACTTC